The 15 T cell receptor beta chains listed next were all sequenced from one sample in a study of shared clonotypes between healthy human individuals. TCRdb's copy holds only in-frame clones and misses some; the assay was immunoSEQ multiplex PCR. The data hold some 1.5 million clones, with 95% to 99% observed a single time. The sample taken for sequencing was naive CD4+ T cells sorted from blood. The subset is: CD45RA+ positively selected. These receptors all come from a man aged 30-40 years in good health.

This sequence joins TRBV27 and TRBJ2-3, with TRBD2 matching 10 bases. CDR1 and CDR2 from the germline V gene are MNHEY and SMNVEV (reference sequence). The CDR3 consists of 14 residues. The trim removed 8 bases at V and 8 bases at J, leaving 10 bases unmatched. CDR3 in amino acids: CASALAGGRSTQYF. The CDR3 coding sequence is TGTGCCAGCGCCTTAGCGGGAGGACGTTCTACGCAGTATTTT.

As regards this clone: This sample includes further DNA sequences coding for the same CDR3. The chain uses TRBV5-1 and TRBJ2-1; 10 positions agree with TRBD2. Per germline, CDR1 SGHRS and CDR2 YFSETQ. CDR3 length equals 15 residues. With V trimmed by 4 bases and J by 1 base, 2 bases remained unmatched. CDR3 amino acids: CASSGGLASYNEQFF. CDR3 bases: TGCGCCAGCAGCGGGGGACTAGCGTCCTACAATGAGCAGTTCTTC.

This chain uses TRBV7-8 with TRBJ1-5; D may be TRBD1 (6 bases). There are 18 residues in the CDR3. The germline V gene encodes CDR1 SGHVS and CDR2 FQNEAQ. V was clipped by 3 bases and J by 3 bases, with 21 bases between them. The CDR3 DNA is TGTGCCAGCAGCTTGGTACCTACAGGGAGGGTGGTCAATCAGCCCCAGCATTTT. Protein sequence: CASSLVPTGRVVNQPQHF. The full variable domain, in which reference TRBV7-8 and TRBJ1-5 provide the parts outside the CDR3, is GAGVSQSPRYKVAKRGQDVALRCDPISGHVSLFWYQQALGQGPEFLTYFQNEAQLDKSGLPSDRFFAERPEGSVSTLKIQRTQQEDSAVYLCASSLVPTGRVVNQPQHFGDGTRLSIL.

This CDR3 is CASSLAGADYNEQFF. CDR3 bases: TGTGCCAGCAGCTTAGCGGGAGCGGACTACAATGAGCAGTTCTTC. J is TRBJ2-1 and V is TRBV7-2; perhaps TRBD2 as D (5 bases). The V gene's germline CDR1 is SGHTA and CDR2 FQGNSA. Trimming removed 0 bases at V and 3 bases at J, with 9 bases between. This CDR3 has 15 residues.

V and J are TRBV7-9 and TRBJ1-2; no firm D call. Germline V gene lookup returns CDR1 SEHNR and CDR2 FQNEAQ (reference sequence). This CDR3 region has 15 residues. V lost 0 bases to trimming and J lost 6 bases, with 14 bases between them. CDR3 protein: CASSLAGGRYHGYTF. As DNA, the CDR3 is TGTGCCAGCAGCTTAGCAGGAGGACGGTACCATGGCTACACCTTC.

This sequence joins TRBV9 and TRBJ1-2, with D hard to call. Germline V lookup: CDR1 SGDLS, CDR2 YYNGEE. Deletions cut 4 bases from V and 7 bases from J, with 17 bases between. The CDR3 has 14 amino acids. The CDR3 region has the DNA TGTGCCAGCAGCCGGCGACTGAGTGATCTTGGCTACACCTTC. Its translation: CASSRRLSDLGYTF.

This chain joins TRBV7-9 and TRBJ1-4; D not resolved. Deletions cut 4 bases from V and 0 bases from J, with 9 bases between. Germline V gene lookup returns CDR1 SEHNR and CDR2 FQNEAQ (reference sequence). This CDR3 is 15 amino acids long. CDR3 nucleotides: TGTGCCAGCAGCTCCGGACGGGCAACTAATGAAAAACTGTTTTTT. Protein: CASSSGRATNEKLFF.

The CDR3 region has the DNA TGTGCCAGCAGAACGGGGGCCGTTGTGACCCAGTACTTC. It codes for CASRTGAVVTQYF. The J gene is TRBJ2-5, the V gene TRBV7-2, with D perhaps TRBD1 or TRBD2 (6 bases each). V was trimmed by 6 bases and J by 7 bases, leaving 15 bases between them. The germline V gene encodes CDR1 SGHTA and CDR2 FQGNSA. The CDR3 loop spans 13 amino acids.

CDR3 residues: CASSPPGPLYEQYF. The CDR3 DNA reads TGTGCCAGCAGCCCTCCGGGACCCCTCTACGAGCAGTACTTC. The chain couples TRBV5-4 to TRBJ2-7; perhaps D is TRBD1 or TRBD2 (5 bases each). Trimming removed 4 bases at V and 3 bases at J, with 14 bases between. The length of the CDR3 is 14 residues. From germline, CDR1 is SGHNT and CDR2 YYREEE (reference sequence).

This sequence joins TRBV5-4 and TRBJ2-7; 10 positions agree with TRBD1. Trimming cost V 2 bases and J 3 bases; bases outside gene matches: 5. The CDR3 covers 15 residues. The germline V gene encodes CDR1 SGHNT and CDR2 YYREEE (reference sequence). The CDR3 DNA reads TGTGCCAGCAGCTTCGCGGACAGGGGGTTCTACGAGCAGTACTTC. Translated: CASSFADRGFYEQYF. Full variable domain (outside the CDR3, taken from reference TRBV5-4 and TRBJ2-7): ETGVTQSPTHLIKTRGQQVTLRCSSQSGHNTVSWYQQALGQGPQFIFQYYREEENGRGNFPPRFSGLQFPNYSSELNVNALELDDSALYLCASSFADRGFYEQYFGPGTRLTVT.

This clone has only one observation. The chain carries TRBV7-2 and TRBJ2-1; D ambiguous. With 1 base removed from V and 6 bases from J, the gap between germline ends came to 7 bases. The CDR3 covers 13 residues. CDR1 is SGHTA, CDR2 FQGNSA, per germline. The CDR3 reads CASSLDLVNEQFF. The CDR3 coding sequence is TGTGCCAGCAGCTTAGATCTTGTCAATGAGCAGTTCTTC.

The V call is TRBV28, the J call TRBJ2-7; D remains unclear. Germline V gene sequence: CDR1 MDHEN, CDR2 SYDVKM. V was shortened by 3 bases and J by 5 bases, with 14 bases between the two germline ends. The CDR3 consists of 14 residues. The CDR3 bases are TGTGCCAGCAGTTTCCCTCTAGAGGTCCACGAGCAGTACTTC. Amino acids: CASSFPLEVHEQYF.

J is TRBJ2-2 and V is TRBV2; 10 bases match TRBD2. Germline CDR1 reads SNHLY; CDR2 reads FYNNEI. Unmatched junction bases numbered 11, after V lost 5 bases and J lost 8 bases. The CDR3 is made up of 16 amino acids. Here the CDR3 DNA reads TGTGCCAGCAGTATTCGGACTAGCGGTGGCGGGGGGGAGCTGTTTTTT. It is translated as CASSIRTSGGGGELFF.

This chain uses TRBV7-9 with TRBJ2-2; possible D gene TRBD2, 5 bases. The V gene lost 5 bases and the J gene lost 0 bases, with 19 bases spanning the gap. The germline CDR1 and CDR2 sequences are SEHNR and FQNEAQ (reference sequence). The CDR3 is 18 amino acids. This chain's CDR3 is CASSGSVLSVANTGELFF. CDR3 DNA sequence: TGTGCCAGCAGCGGTAGCGTATTATCGGTCGCGAACACCGGGGAGCTGTTTTTT. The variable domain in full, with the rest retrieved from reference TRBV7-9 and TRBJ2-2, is DTGVSQNPRHKITKRGQNVTFRCDPISEHNRLYWYRQTLGQGPEFLTYFQNEAQLEKSRLLSDRFSAERPKGSFSTLEIQRTEQGDSAMYLCASSGSVLSVANTGELFFGEGSRLTVL.

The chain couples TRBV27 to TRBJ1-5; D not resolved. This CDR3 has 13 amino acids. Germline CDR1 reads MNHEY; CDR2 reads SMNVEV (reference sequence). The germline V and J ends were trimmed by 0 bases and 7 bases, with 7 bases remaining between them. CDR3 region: CASSLSVTQPQHF. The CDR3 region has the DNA TGTGCCAGCAGTTTATCGGTTACCCAGCCCCAGCATTTT.